This TCR beta chain is from a study of blood T cell repertoires in COVID-19. Overall study context: Samples taken during acute and convalescent COVID-19 were collected in the United States, Italy and Spain.

The ends were cut back, 5 bases at V and 0 bases at J, with 10 bases in the middle. The CDR3 has 14 amino acids. Germline values: CDR1 SGHVS, CDR2 FQNEAQ. The authors' processing: It was from reference gene primer amplification that nucleated cell counts were estimated. Measured with immunoSEQ multiplex PCR; TCRdb has only the in-frame clones, and not every one. V and J calls and clone size come straight from that table; D and trimming were deduced from the DNA. The sample lists around 320,000 clones; roughly 85% were seen once. The sequence derives from a human donor in a cohort sampled during active COVID-19. This chain joins TRBV7-8 and TRBJ1-1, with D unresolved. Specimen: peripheral blood. CDR3 sequence reads: CASSPVAVNTEAFF. For the CDR3, the DNA is TGTGCCAGCAGCCCCGTAGCGGTGAACACTGAAGCTTTCTTT.